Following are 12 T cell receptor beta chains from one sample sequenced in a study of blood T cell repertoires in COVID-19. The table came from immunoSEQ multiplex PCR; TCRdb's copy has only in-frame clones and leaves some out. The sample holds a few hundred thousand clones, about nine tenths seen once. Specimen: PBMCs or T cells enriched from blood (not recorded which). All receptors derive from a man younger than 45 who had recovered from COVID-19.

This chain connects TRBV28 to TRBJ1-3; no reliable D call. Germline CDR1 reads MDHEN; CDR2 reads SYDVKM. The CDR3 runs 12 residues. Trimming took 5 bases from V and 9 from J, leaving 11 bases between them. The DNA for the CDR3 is TGTGCCAGCAGTCCGGCACTAGGCACCATATATTTT. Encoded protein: CASSPALGTIYF.

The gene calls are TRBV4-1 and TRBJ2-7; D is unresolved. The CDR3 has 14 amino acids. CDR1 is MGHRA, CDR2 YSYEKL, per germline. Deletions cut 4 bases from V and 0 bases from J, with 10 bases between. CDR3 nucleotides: TGCGCCAGCAGCCTCAGGTTTGACTCCTACGAGCAGTACTTC. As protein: CASSLRFDSYEQYF.

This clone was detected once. The CDR3 loop reads CASSQDSYNEQFF. The CDR3 bases are TGCGCCAGCAGCCAAGACTCATACAATGAGCAGTTCTTC. The chain is built from TRBV5-1 and TRBJ2-1; no definite D call. The germline gives CDR1 SGHRS, CDR2 YFSETQ. The CDR3 consists of 13 residues. Trimming took 4 bases from V and 4 from J, leaving 9 bases between them.

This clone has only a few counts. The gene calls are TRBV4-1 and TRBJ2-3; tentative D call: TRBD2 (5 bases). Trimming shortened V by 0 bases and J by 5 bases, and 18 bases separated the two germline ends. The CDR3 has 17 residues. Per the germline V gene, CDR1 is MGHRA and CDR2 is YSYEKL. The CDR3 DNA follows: TGCGCCAGCAGCCAAGAGGTGACTCTAAGAGGGAGAGATACGCAGTATTTT. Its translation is CASSQEVTLRGRDTQYF.

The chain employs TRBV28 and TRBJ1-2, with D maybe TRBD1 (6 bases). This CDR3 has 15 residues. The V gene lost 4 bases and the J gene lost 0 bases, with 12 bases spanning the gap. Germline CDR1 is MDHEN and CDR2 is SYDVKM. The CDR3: CASSSWGGTNYGYTF. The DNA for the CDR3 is TGTGCCAGCAGTTCCTGGGGGGGCACTAACTATGGCTACACCTTC.

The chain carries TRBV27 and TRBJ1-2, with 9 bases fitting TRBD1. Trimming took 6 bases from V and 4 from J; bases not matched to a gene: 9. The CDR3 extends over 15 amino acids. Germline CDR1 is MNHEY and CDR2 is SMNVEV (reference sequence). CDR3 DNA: TGTGCCAGCAGCCTACAGGGGGCGGCGGCCTATGGCTACACCTTC. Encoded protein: CASSLQGAAAYGYTF.

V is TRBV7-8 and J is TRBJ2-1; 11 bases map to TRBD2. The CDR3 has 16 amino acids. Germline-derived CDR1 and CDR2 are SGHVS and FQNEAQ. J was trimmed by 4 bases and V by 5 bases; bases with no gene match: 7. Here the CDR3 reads CASSVIAGGIYNEQFF. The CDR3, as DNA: TGTGCCAGCAGCGTAATAGCGGGGGGGATTTACAATGAGCAGTTCTTC.

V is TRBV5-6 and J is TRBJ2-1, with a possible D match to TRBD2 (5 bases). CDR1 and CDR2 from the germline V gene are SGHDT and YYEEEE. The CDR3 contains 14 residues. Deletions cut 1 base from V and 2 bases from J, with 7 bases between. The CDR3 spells CASSLRGTYNEQFF. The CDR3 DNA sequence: TGTGCCAGCAGCTTGCGGGGTACCTACAATGAGCAGTTCTTC.

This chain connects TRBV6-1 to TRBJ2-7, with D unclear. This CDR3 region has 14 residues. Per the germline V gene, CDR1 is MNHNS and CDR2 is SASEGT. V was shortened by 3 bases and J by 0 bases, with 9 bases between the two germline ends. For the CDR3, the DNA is TGTGCCAGCAGTGATTCTACTGCCTCCTACGAGCAGTACTTC. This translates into CASSDSTASYEQYF.

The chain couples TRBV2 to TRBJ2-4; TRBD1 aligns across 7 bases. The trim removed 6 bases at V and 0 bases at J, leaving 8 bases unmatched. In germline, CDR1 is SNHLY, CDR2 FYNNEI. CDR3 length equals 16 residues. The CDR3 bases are TGTGCCAGCAGGGTAAACACAGGGGTAGCCAAAAACATTCAGTACTTC. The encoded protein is CASRVNTGVAKNIQYF.

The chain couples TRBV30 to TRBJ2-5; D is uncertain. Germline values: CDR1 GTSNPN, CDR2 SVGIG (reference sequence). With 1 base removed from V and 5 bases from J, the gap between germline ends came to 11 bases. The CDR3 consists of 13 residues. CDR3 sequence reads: CAWSGGARETQYF. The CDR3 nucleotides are TGTGCCTGGAGTGGCGGAGCTCGGGAGACCCAGTACTTC.

The CDR3 region has the DNA TGTGCCAGCAGTCCGATCGGGGGGGTATATGGCTACACCTTC. This codes for CASSPIGGVYGYTF. This chain connects TRBV27 to TRBJ1-2; D possibly corresponds to TRBD1 (5 bases). Germline loops: CDR1 MNHEY, CDR2 SMNVEV (reference sequence). Trimming took 5 bases from V and 5 from J, leaving 15 bases between them. The CDR3 runs 14 residues.